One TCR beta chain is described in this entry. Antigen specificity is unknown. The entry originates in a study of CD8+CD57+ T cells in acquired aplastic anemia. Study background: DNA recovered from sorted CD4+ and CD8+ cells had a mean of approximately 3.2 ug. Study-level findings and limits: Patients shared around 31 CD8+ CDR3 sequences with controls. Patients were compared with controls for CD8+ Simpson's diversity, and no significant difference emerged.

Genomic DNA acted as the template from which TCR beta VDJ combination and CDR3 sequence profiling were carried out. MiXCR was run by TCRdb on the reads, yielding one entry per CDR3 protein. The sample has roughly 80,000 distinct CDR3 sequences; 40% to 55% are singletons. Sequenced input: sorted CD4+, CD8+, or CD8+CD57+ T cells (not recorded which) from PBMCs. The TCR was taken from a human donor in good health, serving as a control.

CDR3 coding DNA: TGCGCCAGCAGCTTGGCCGAATTGTGGAACACCGGGGAGCTGTTTTTT. Translating gives CASSLAELWNTGELFF. This chain uses TRBV5-1 with TRBJ2-2; D unclear. Germline V gene lookup returns CDR1 SGHRS and CDR2 YFSETQ. Trimming took off 0 bases at V and 1 base at J, with 10 bases between the two ends. This CDR3 is 16 amino acids long.